This is a list of T cell receptor beta chains from one sample in a study of CD8 T cells in ankylosing spondylitis. One entry per CDR3 protein results from TCRdb running MiXCR on the 5' RACE reads. The data contain more than 250,000 distinct CDR3 sequences, less than 9.5% of them singletons. The source material was blood, either unsorted or a sorted T cell fraction (not recorded which). These receptors were taken from a male donor with ankylosing spondylitis. The CDR3 runs from the conserved cysteine through the conserved F or W. A D gene is named only where the DNA matches it firmly. Size is stated for part of the rows, as once, few or many counts, or as a class when the clone is expanded.

J | size | D | V | CDR3 | DNA
TRBJ2-5 | few | TRBD2 | TRBV2 | CASLLAAYQETQYF | TGTGCCAGCCTTCTAGCGGCCTACCAAGAGACCCAGTACTTC
TRBJ1-6 | - | TRBD1 | TRBV2 | CASSGDSRNSPLHF | TGTGCCAGCAGTGGGGACAGTCGCAATTCACCCCTCCACTTT
TRBJ2-4 | many | TRBD2 | TRBV10-3 | CAISESLAGINIQYF | TGTGCCATCAGTGAGTCTTTAGCGGGAATAAACATTCAGTACTTC
TRBJ1-2 | - | - | TRBV11-2 | CASSLLGAGYGYTF | TGTGCCAGCAGCCTACTGGGGGCAGGCTATGGCTACACCTTC
TRBJ2-7 | - | TRBD2 | TRBV4-2 | CASSTAGGSTYEQYF | TGTGCCAGCAGCACAGCGGGAGGTTCGACCTACGAGCAGTACTTC
TRBJ2-2 | - | - | TRBV19 | CASSRLAEQGGELFF | TGTGCCAGTAGTAGATTAGCGGAGCAAGGAGGGGAGCTGTTTTTT
TRBJ2-4 | - | - | TRBV20-1 | CSAVNLGRAKNIQYF | TGCAGTGCCGTGAACCTGGGAAGGGCCAAAAACATTCAGTACTTC
TRBJ2-3 | few | - | TRBV5-1 | CASSLGGSGPDTQYF | TGCGCCAGCAGCTTGGGTGGGAGCGGTCCAGATACGCAGTATTTT
TRBJ2-5 | few | - | TRBV12-3/TRBV12-4 | CASSFGPRTETQYF | TGTGCCAGCAGCTTCGGGCCCCGAACGGAGACCCAGTACTTC
TRBJ2-7 | few | - | TRBV12-3/TRBV12-4 | CASSFRPLAYEQYF | TGTGCCAGCAGTTTTCGACCCCTAGCTTACGAGCAGTACTTC
TRBJ1-2 | many | - | TRBV29-1 | CSVGSWYGYTF | TGCAGCGTTGGAAGTTGGTACGGCTACACCTTC
TRBJ1-6 | - | - | TRBV6-1 | CASSRDGGNNSPLHF | TGTGCCAGCAGCCGCGATGGGGGAAATAATTCACCCCTCCACTTT
TRBJ2-1 | - | TRBD2 | TRBV29-1 | CSVAGEGREFF | TGCAGCGTAGCGGGGGAAGGGCGCGAGTTCTTC
TRBJ2-5 | - | TRBD2 | TRBV19 | CASTQTSGRWETQYF | TGTGCCAGTACCCAAACTAGCGGGAGGTGGGAGACCCAGTACTTC
TRBJ2-2 | few | - | TRBV6-1 | CASTHIQGSTGELFF | TGTGCCAGCACCCACATCCAAGGGAGCACCGGGGAGCTGTTTTTT
TRBJ1-1 | many | - | TRBV5-1 | CASSAGQENTEAFF | TGCGCCAGCAGCGCCGGTCAGGAGAACACTGAAGCTTTCTTT
TRBJ2-3 | few | - | TRBV25-1 | CKTDRSSTDTQYF | TGTAAAACCGACAGGTCATCCACAGATACGCAGTATTTT
TRBJ2-5 | - | TRBD2 | TRBV9 | CASSVEIAGATQYF | TGTGCCAGCAGCGTAGAAATAGCGGGAGCGACCCAGTACTTC
TRBJ1-4 | - | TRBD1 | TRBV9 | CASSPLRSGGGEKLFF | TGTGCCAGCAGCCCCCTTAGGTCAGGGGGAGGTGAAAAACTGTTTTTT
TRBJ2-5 | few | TRBD2 | TRBV14 | CASSQAPSGRGETQYF | TGTGCCAGCAGCCAAGCTCCTAGCGGGAGAGGGGAGACCCAGTACTTC
TRBJ2-3 | - | - | TRBV28 | CASNWEVGTDTQYF | TGTGCCAGCAATTGGGAAGTTGGCACAGATACGCAGTATTTT
TRBJ1-2 | many | - | TRBV9 | CASSLFPGSYGYTF | TGTGCCAGCAGCCTATTCCCCGGCTCCTATGGCTACACCTTC
TRBJ2-1 | many | - | TRBV12-3/TRBV12-4 | CASSVGYNEQFF | TGTGCCAGCAGTGTGGGTTACAATGAGCAGTTCTTC
TRBJ2-1 | many | - | TRBV4-1 | CASSQKGTTQNNEQFF | TGCGCCAGCAGCCAAAAGGGCACCACCCAAAACAATGAGCAGTTCTTC
TRBJ2-6 | - | TRBD1 | TRBV9 | CASSEGDRASGANVLTF | TGTGCCAGCAGCGAGGGGGACAGGGCCAGTGGGGCCAACGTCCTGACTTTC
TRBJ2-7 | many | TRBD2 | TRBV20-1 | CSATPGLAGEHSYEQYF | TGCAGTGCTACCCCGGGACTAGCGGGAGAGCACTCCTACGAGCAGTACTTC
TRBJ1-1 | - | TRBD1 | TRBV2 | CASGTGPMNTEAFF | TGTGCCAGTGGGACAGGCCCCATGAACACTGAAGCTTTCTTT
TRBJ2-2 | few | - | TRBV12-3/TRBV12-4 | CASSWRGVSTGELFF | TGTGCCAGCAGTTGGAGGGGAGTAAGCACCGGGGAGCTGTTTTTT
TRBJ1-1 | - | TRBD1 | TRBV20-1 | CSVPGQALLNTEAFF | TGCAGTGTACCGGGACAGGCGCTTTTGAACACTGAAGCTTTCTTT
TRBJ2-7 | few | - | TRBV20-1 | CSARDRGSEYEQYF | TGCAGTGCTAGAGATCGGGGGAGTGAGTACGAGCAGTACTTC
TRBJ2-7 | few | - | TRBV5-1 | CASSGADEQYF | TGCGCCAGCAGCGGGGCCGACGAGCAGTACTTC
TRBJ1-5 | many | - | TRBV7-9 | CASSSGSLVDQPQHF | TGTGCCAGCAGCTCGGGCTCATTGGTAGATCAGCCCCAGCATTTT
TRBJ2-1 | few | - | TRBV27 | CASSLNPSSYNEQFF | TGTGCCAGCAGTTTAAACCCTAGCAGCTACAATGAGCAGTTCTTC
TRBJ2-3 | - | - | TRBV10-3 | CAIRTPATDTQYF | TGTGCCATCAGGACACCAGCGACAGATACGCAGTATTTT
TRBJ2-7 | - | TRBD2 | TRBV9 | CASSLLPGLAEYEQYF | TGTGCCAGCAGCTTACTGCCGGGACTAGCGGAGTACGAGCAGTACTTC
TRBJ2-3 | few | - | TRBV29-1 | CSVEFTDGDTQYF | TGCAGCGTTGAATTTACAGATGGGGATACGCAGTATTTT